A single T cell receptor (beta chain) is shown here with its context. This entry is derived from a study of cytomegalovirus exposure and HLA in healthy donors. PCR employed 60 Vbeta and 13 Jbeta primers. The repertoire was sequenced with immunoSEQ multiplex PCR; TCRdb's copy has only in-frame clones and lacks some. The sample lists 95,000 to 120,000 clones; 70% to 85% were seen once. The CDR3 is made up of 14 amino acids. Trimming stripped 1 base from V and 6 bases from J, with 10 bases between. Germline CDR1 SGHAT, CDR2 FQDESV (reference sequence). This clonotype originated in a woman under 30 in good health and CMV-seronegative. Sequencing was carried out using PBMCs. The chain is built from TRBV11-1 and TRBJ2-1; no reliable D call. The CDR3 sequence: CASSLDSGFNEQFF. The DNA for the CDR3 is TGTGCCAGCAGCTTAGATTCAGGCTTCAATGAGCAGTTCTTC.